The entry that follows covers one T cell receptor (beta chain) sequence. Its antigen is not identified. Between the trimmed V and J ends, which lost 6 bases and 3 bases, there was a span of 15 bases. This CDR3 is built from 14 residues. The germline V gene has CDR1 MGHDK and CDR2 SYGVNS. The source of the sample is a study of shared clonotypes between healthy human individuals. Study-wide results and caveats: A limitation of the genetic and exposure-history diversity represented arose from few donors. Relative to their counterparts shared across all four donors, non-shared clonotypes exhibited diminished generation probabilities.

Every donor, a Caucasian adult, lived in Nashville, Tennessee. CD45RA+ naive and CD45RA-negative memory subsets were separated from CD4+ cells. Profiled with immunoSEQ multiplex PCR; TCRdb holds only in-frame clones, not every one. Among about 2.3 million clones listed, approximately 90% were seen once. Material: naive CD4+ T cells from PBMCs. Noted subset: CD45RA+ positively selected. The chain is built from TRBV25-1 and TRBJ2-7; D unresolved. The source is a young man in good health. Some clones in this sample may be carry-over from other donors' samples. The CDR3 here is CASSAAGRFYEQYF. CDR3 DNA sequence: TGTGCCAGCAGCGCGGCTGGACGATTCTACGAGCAGTACTTC.